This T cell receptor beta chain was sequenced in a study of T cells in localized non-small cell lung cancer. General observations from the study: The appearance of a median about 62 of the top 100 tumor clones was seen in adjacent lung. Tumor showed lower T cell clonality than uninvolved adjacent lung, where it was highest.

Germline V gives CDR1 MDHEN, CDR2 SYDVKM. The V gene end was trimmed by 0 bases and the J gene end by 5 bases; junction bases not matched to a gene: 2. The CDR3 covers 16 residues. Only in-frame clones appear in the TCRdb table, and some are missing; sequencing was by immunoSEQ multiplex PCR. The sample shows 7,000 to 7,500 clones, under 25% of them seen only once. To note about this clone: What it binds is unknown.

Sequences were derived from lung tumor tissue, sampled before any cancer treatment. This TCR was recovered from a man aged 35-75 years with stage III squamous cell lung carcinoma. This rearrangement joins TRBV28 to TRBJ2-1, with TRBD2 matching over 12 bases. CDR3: CASSLWASGRDNEQFF. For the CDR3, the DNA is TGTGCCAGCAGTTTATGGGCTAGCGGGAGGGACAATGAGCAGTTCTTC.